The 14 T cell receptor beta chains below all came from one sample that was sequenced in a study of blood T cell repertoires in COVID-19. TCRdb's copy holds only in-frame clones and misses some; the assay was immunoSEQ multiplex PCR. Here the sample spans almost 500,000 clones, approximately 91% being singletons. The sample was PBMCs or T cells enriched from blood (not recorded which). These receptors came from an older woman who had recovered from COVID-19.

This clone was observed a handful of times. In nucleotides, the CDR3 is TGTGCCAGCAGCTTATACCCCCAACGGGGAAATGAGCAGTTCTTC. This gives the protein CASSLYPQRGNEQFF. The chain recombines TRBV7-2 with TRBJ2-1; the D gene is possibly TRBD2 (5 bases). This CDR3 contains 15 residues. The ends were cut back, 2 bases at V and 7 bases at J, with 15 bases in the middle. Per the germline V gene, CDR1 is SGHTA and CDR2 is FQGNSA.

The CDR3 reads CASSEALGTFYGYTF. In DNA form, the CDR3 reads TGTGCCAGCAGTGAAGCGCTGGGCACGTTTTATGGCTACACCTTC. This chain uses TRBV2 with TRBJ1-2; D is unresolved. V gave up 0 bases and J gave up 5 bases, with 13 bases separating them. The CDR3 has 15 residues. CDR1 SNHLY and CDR2 FYNNEI come from the germline V gene.

V gene TRBV27 combines with J gene TRBJ1-6; TRBD1 might be the D (6 bases). The CDR3 runs to 15 residues. Trimming took 4 bases from V and 6 from J, leaving 13 bases between them. Germline V CDR1 and CDR2: MNHEY, SMNVEV (reference sequence). For the CDR3, the DNA is TGTGCCAGCAGTTCGAAGACAGGTTCTAATTCACCCCTCCACTTT. It specifies CASSSKTGSNSPLHF.

V usage is TRBV19 and J usage is TRBJ2-5; TRBD1 aligns across 8 bases. The CDR3 loop spans 15 amino acids. V was clipped by 6 bases and J by 2 bases; unmatched bases: 8. Looked up from germline, CDR1 is LNHDA and CDR2 is SQIVND (reference sequence). The CDR3 region is CASSRSGGPQETQYF. The CDR3 region has the DNA TGTGCCAGTAGCCGGTCAGGGGGCCCGCAAGAGACCCAGTACTTC.

The chain couples TRBV15 to TRBJ1-5; a weak D match, TRBD1 (6 bases). Germline V gives CDR1 LNHNV, CDR2 YYDKDF (reference sequence). V was clipped by 0 bases and J by 6 bases, with 15 bases between them. The CDR3 consists of 16 residues. The CDR3 nucleotides are TGTGCCACCAGCAGAGATGGTGACAGGCGAAGTCAGCCCCAGCATTTT. It codes for CATSRDGDRRSQPQHF.

The CDR3 protein is CASSPRDRGSFVYGYTF. CDR3 bases: TGTGCCAGTAGCCCCCGGGACAGGGGCTCTTTCGTCTATGGCTACACCTTC. The chain links TRBV19 to TRBJ1-2, with 10 bases that match TRBD1. Germline CDR1 and CDR2: LNHDA and SQIVND (reference sequence). The CDR3 runs 17 residues. The V segment lost 6 bases and the J segment 4 bases; nucleotides outside the gene matches: 14.

This chain connects TRBV5-1 to TRBJ1-1; possible D gene TRBD1, 5 bases. The V gene lost 6 bases and the J gene lost 1 base, with 7 bases spanning the gap. CDR1 SGHRS and CDR2 YFSETQ come from the germline V gene. This CDR3 has 12 amino acids. The CDR3 DNA reads as TGCGCCAGCAAAAGGGGGAACACTGAAGCTTTCTTT. Protein: CASKRGNTEAFF.

The chain's CDR3 is CASSLGIGGYYEQYV. The DNA of the CDR3 is TGTGCCAGCAGCTTAGGGATAGGGGGCTACTACGAGCAGTACGTC. This chain links TRBV7-2 with TRBJ2-7; 7 nucleotides agree with TRBD1. Germline assignment: CDR1 SGHTA and CDR2 FQGNSA. This CDR3 region has 15 residues. Trimming at V came to 1 base and at J to 3 bases, leaving 6 bases not matched to a gene.

This sequence joins TRBV27 and TRBJ1-5; D not resolved. There are 11 residues in the CDR3. Trimming pared 5 bases from V and 7 bases from J, leaving 6 bases between. Germline values: CDR1 MNHEY, CDR2 SMNVEV (reference sequence). Written as DNA, the CDR3 is TGTGCCAGCAGTCTTATCCAGCCCCAGCATTTT. It specifies CASSLIQPQHF.

In nucleotides, the CDR3 is TGCAGCGCCCTCGTCCTAGCGGGGGGGAACATTCAGTACTTC. Translating gives CSALVLAGGNIQYF. The chain links TRBV29-1 to TRBJ2-4; 12 bases match TRBD2. The CDR3 has 14 amino acids. Germline-derived CDR1 and CDR2 are SQVTM and ANQGSEA. V shed 7 bases, J shed 7 bases, and the junction held 8 bases outside the gene matches. The full variable domain, completed using reference TRBV29-1 and TRBJ2-4, is SAVISQKPSRDICQRGTSLTIQCQVDSQVTMMFWYRQQPGQSLTLIATANQGSEATYESGFVIDKFPISRPNLTFSTLTVSNMSPEDSSIYLCSALVLAGGNIQYFGAGTRLSVL.

The chain combines TRBV7-9 with TRBJ2-7, with D possibly being TRBD1 (6 bases). Trimming took 6 bases from V and 2 from J, leaving 11 bases between them. The germline CDR1 and CDR2 sequences are SEHNR and FQNEAQ (reference sequence). The CDR3 is 13 residues long. The CDR3 coding sequence is TGTGCCAGCAGTCTACAGGGCGCCTACGAGCAGTACTTC. It codes for CASSLQGAYEQYF.

The V and J genes are TRBV11-3 and TRBJ2-1, with TRBD1 matching 7 bases. The ends lost 5 bases at V and 8 bases at J; junction bases unmatched: 9. Germline values: CDR1 SGHNT, CDR2 YENEEA. The length of the CDR3 is 14 residues. The CDR3 sequence: CASSQRGRSDEQFF. For the CDR3, the DNA is TGTGCCAGCAGCCAAAGGGGGCGAAGCGATGAGCAGTTCTTC.

This clone was recorded only once. The chain employs TRBV5-6 and TRBJ1-3; TRBD1 might be the D (5 bases). Between the trimmed V and J ends, which lost 3 bases and 0 bases, there was a span of 13 bases. CDR3 size: 16 residues. Germline V gives CDR1 SGHDT, CDR2 YYEEEE. The CDR3 DNA reads as TGTGCCAGCAGCTACACCGACAGCCGCTCTGGAAACACCATATATTTT. It specifies CASSYTDSRSGNTIYF.

The V gene is TRBV12-3 or TRBV12-4, the J gene TRBJ2-3; D unclear. The CDR3 runs 13 residues. The V end was cut by 3 bases, the J end by 6 bases, with 10 bases between. The CDR3 coding sequence is TGTGCCAGCAGTTTTGACTCCATGGATACGCAGTATTTT. Protein sequence: CASSFDSMDTQYF.